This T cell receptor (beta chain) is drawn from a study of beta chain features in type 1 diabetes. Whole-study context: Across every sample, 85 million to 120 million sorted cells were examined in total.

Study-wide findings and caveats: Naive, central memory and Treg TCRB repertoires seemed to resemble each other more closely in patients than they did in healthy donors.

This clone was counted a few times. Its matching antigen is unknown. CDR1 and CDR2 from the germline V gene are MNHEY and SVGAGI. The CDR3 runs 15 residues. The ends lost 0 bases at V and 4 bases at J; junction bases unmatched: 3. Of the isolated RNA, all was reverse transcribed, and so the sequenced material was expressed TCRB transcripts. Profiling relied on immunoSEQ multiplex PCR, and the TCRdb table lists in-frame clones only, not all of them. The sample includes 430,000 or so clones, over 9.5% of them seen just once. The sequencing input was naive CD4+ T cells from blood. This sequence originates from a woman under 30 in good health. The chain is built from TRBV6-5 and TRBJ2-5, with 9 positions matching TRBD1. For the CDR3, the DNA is TGTGCCAGCAGTTACTCGAACAGGGGGCGAGAGACCCAGTACTTC. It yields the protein CASSYSNRGRETQYF.